This entry describes one T cell receptor (beta chain). Using a J-beta primer mix together with a sample-barcoded 5' primer, a second PCR was run for about 6 to 11 cycles. TCRdb independently ran MiXCR on the 5' RACE reads; one entry per CDR3 protein. Of under 800,000 distinct CDR3 sequences in the sample, about 40% were seen once. These data belong to a study of blood T cells in healthy people across ages. The specimen was blood. The origin of this receptor is a woman aged 60-70 years in good health.

In DNA form, the CDR3 reads TGTGCCAGCAGTTTCCCGCGCCGGAGACCCCAAGAGACCCAGTACTTC. This encodes CASSFPRRRPQETQYF. The rearrangement links TRBV12-3 or TRBV12-4 to TRBJ2-5; D gene unclear. This CDR3 has 16 residues. V shed 3 bases and J shed 1 base, with 15 bases lying between them.